The rows below give T cell receptor beta chains drawn from one sample of a study of cytomegalovirus exposure and HLA in healthy donors. Assay used: immunoSEQ multiplex PCR; TCRdb lists only in-frame clones, some missing. The profile shows under 150,000 clones, more than 65% of them singletons. Sequencing used PBMCs. Receptors were obtained from a man between 18 and 29 years old in good health and CMV-seronegative. CDR3s include the opening cysteine and the closing phenylalanine or tryptophan. The D gene is left open where the match is weak. For some rows the clone size is stated as once, few or many, or as a class when expanded; others skip it.

CDR3	DNA	size	V	J	D
CASSLDRNNEQFF	TGTGCCAGCAGCTTGGACAGAAACAATGAGCAGTTCTTC	.	TRBV5-6	TRBJ2-1	.
CASNPGLLYEQYF	TGTGCCAGCAATCCGGGACTGCTCTACGAGCAGTACTTC	.	TRBV6-1	TRBJ2-7	.
CASSQDGNGGTEAFF	TGCGCCAGCAGCCAAGATGGCAACGGGGGAACTGAAGCTTTCTTT	.	TRBV4-1	TRBJ1-1	.
CASSTFLNYRVGFF	TGTGCCAGCAGTACCTTCCTGAATTACAGGGTAGGGTTTTTT	.	TRBV27	TRBJ1-4	.
CASSLTYGETQYF	TGTGCCAGCAGTTTAACATACGGGGAGACCCAGTACTTC	.	TRBV27	TRBJ2-5	.
CASSGGMVGTDTQYF	TGTGCCAGCAGCGGGGGGATGGTTGGCACAGATACGCAGTATTTT	once	TRBV5-6	TRBJ2-3	.
CASSRTGSSGANVLTF	TGTGCCAGCTCACGGACAGGGTCCTCTGGGGCCAACGTCCTGACTTTC	once	TRBV18	TRBJ2-6	TRBD1
CASSPVWATGELFF	TGTGCCAGTAGTCCGGTTTGGGCGACCGGGGAGCTGTTTTTT	.	TRBV19	TRBJ2-2	.
CATDGGSHEQFF	TGTGCCACCGATGGAGGGTCTCATGAGCAGTTCTTC	few	TRBV18	TRBJ2-1	.
CASSEAAGVGGAFF	TGTGCCAGCAGTGAAGCCGCGGGGGTGGGGGGAGCTTTCTTT	.	TRBV6-1	TRBJ1-1	.
CASSLGRGGYNEQFF	TGCGCCAGCAGCTTAGGAAGGGGGGGTTACAATGAGCAGTTCTTC	.	TRBV5-1	TRBJ2-1	.
CASSPVDRGTNTEAFF	TGCGCCAGCAGCCCCGTCGACAGGGGGACTAACACTGAAGCTTTCTTT	.	TRBV5-1	TRBJ1-1	TRBD1
CSARLIYEQYF	TGCAGTGCGCGACTGATCTACGAGCAGTACTTC	.	TRBV20-1	TRBJ2-7	.
CASSVGQSGETQYF	TGTGCCAGCAGCGTAGGGCAGTCTGGAGAGACCCAGTACTTC	.	TRBV9	TRBJ2-5	.
CASSYRTGQSSGNTIYF	TGTGCCAGCAGCTACCGGACAGGGCAGAGCTCTGGAAACACCATATATTTT	few	TRBV7-8	TRBJ1-3	TRBD1